Listed here is a single T cell receptor (beta chain). What it binds is not known. This sample was included in a study of monozygotic twins with inflammatory bowel disease. Through template switching, UMIs that included a 6-nucleotide sample barcode were added. Each CDR3 protein gets one entry in TCRdb, which reprocessed the 5' RACE reads and gives no DNA. Recorded here are about 300,000 distinct CDR3 sequences; the top ten clones represent 5% to 6%. This CDR3 has 14 amino acids. Findings and limits, study-wide: Clonotype sharing was lower in IBD patients than healthy twins, most markedly with disease activity. TCRbeta inverse Simpson diversity was decreased in IBD patients versus healthy co-twins.

The receptor was derived from a human donor with ulcerative colitis or Crohn's disease, or a healthy co-twin of an affected twin (not recorded which). What was sequenced was blood. V is TRBV12-3 or TRBV12-4 and J is TRBJ1-5; checking the TCRdb D call of TRBD1 is not possible without DNA. The CDR3 loop reads CASTLDRGLQPQHF.